This T cell receptor beta chain was found in a study of blood T cell repertoires in COVID-19. Study-level background: Donors in the United States, Italy and Spain gave samples during acute or convalescent COVID-19. PBMCs, B-cell-depleted T cells, or T cells provided the cDNA or gDNA that made up the material.

Germline V gene sequence: CDR1 LNHDA, CDR2 SQIVND (reference sequence). The ends lost 4 bases at V and 5 bases at J; junction bases unmatched: 6. The CDR3 consists of 14 residues. Under the authors' procedure: Researchers report that nucleated cell counts were estimated from reference gene primer amplification. TCRdb keeps only in-frame clones here, not all; method: immunoSEQ multiplex PCR. V and J calls and clone size are those listed in that table; D and trimming were worked out from the DNA. The sample carries roughly 350,000 clones, around 87% recorded once. This clone turned up a few times. The TCR comes from a woman aged 45-60 years with active or convalescent COVID-19. This sequence joins TRBV19 and TRBJ1-2, with 8 nucleotides matching TRBD1. The specimen sequenced was peripheral blood. The CDR3 loop reads CASSTTGARYGYTF. CDR3 DNA: TGTGCCAGTAGTACGACAGGGGCTCGGTATGGCTACACCTTC.